Reported below is one TCR beta chain. This clonotype was seen at least ten times. Its antigen target is currently unknown. No qualities accompany the bases; no much larger clone lies one base away. Libraries were made using 5' RACE. TCRdb lists the instrument as NextSeq 500. The TCR library protocol attached unique molecular identifiers to individual cDNA molecules to correct for sequencing error and PCR bias. TCR alpha and beta chains were both sequenced, and the abundances of alpha and beta sequences in each sample were closely correlated with each other. In the original analysis: Decombinator V4 was used to annotate the V gene, J gene and CDR3 of the TCR sequences. TCRs were defined as expanded if a significant change between any two time points was detected under a Poisson model with p below 0.0001. TCR abundances were normalised to the total number of TCRs sequenced per sample and expressed as counts per million. MAIT TCRs were defined by TRAV1-2 paired with TRAJ12, TRAJ20 or TRAJ33, and iNKT TCRs by TRAV10 paired with TRAJ18. VDJdb, accessed 1 November 2021, was searched for CMV, EBV and SARS-CoV-2 annotated TCRs, with TCRs annotated for multiple antigens excluded. The public reads were reprocessed in TCRdb via fastp at Q25 and MiXCR, keeping in-frame beta chains. Rows merge per CDR3 protein into single entries with the most common DNA and genes. TCRdb assigned the V and J calls; the authors' analysis was not used. Here the sample has roughly 35,000 distinct CDR3 sequences; about 10% occur a single time. The top ten clonotypes cover roughly an eighth of the sample.

The sample originates from a study of early T cells in non-severe SARS-CoV-2 infection (dated by TCRdb to 2020 to 2022). A note on the overall study: TCR sequencing used bulk RNA from unsorted whole blood, so alpha and beta chains could not be paired.

General findings and caveats noted by the study authors: VDJdb matching was skewed toward anti-spike CD8 responses, so virus-specific expansions were likely underestimated and private and CD4 specificities were missed.

The CDR3 spans 12 residues, from the cysteine through the phenylalanine. Just the 36-base CDR3 DNA is kept, in frame starting at base 1. The germline V gene (reference sequence) specifies LNHDA as CDR1 and SQIVND as CDR2. V and J are truncated by 5 bases and 7 bases respectively, leaving an intervening sequence of 10 bases. Set within a cohort of healthcare workers in London, UK, this nested case-control study involved weekly PCR testing of nasopharyngeal swabs along with blood sampling. Healthcare workers were recruited between 23 and 31 March 2020, during the week of the UK lockdown, and were followed weekly for up to about 15 weeks.

The sequenced sample consisted of whole blood. The TCR originated in an adult who was a healthcare worker with PCR-confirmed SARS-CoV-2 infection or an uninfected control (not recorded which). The chain links TRBV19 with TRBJ2-3; no D gene call is confident. The DNA reads TGTGCCAGTAGTCCGGACCTACATACGCAGTATTTT. Protein translation: CASSPDLHTQYF.